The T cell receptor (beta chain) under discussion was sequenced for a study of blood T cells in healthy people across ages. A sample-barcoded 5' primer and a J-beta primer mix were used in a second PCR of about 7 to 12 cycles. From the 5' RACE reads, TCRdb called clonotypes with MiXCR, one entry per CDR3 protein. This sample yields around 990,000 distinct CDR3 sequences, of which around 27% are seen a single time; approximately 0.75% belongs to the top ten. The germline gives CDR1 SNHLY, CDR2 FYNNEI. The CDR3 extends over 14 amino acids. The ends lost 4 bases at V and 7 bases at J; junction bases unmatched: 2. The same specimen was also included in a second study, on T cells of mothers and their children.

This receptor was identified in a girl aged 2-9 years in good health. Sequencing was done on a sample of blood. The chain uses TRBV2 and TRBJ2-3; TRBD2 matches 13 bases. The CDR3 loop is CASSGTSGGNTQYF. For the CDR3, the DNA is TGTGCCAGCAGTGGGACTAGCGGGGGAAATACGCAGTATTTT.